The 5 T cell receptor beta chains given below trace back to one sample, sequenced in a study of tumor-infiltrating lymphocytes in primary liver carcinoma. cDNA specific to TCR beta was made from 450 to 650 ng of total RNA, with a constant-region primer employed for priming. A slightly modified ARM-PCR protocol with three nested multiplex PCR rounds produced these TCR beta libraries. Use of TRBV1-TRBV30 forward primers with a C-beta reverse primer characterized the first two PCR rounds, which lasted around 10 cycles each. TCRdb ran MiXCR on the multiplex PCR reads and lists one entry per CDR3 protein. Here the sample spans fewer than 110,000 distinct CDR3 sequences, around two thirds being singletons. Joint extraction of RNA and DNA used about 17-32 mg of bulk tissue that was unsorted. Sequenced material: liver tumor tissue from sampling region 2. As for subset: tumor region T2, inferior pole. The receptors here all came from a woman aged 55-70 years with primary liver carcinoma and hepatitis B virus infection.

For this clonotype: Compared with germline, one end of the junction differs, possibly owing to a read error. The gene calls are TRBV11-3 and TRBJ2-3; 9 bases align to TRBD1. The J call may not be correct, given that the DNA end is closer to TRBJ1-5. Per the germline V gene, CDR1 is SGHNT and CDR2 is YENEEA. The CDR3 is 15 residues long. Written as DNA, the CDR3 is TGTGACAGCAGCTTCGGGACAGGGCTCACAGATACGCAGCATTTT. Its protein is CDSSFGTGLTDTQHF.

To note about this clonotype: An end of the junction does not agree with germline; a read error may underlie this. The chain carries TRBV18 and TRBJ2-6; tentatively, D is TRBD1 (6 bases). The CDR3 loop spans 15 amino acids. Germline V lookup: CDR1 KGHSH, CDR2 LQKENI. This chain's CDR3 is CASSPPGAWANVMTF. For the CDR3, the DNA is TGTGCCAGCTCGCCACCAGGGGCTTGGGCCAACGTCATGACTTTC.

With respect to this clonotype: A read error may produce the germline difference seen at one junction end. This chain joins TRBV4-1 and TRBJ2-5; D is undetermined. The CDR3 sequence is 15 residues long. Germline V gene sequence: CDR1 MGHRA, CDR2 YSYEKL. CDR3 amino acids: CTSSQDSRFQETQYF. The CDR3 DNA is TGCACCAGCAGCCAAGATTCCCGATTCCAAGAGACCCAGTACTTC.

A word on this clonotype: A junction boundary mismatches the germline segment, possibly from a read error. DNA of the CDR3: TGTGCCAGCAGCCGCGTAAGGACGAACATTGAAGCTTTCTTT. It encodes CASSRVRTNIEAFF. The chain couples TRBV14 to TRBJ1-1; unclear D gene. The CDR3 loop spans 14 amino acids. Germline values: CDR1 SGHDN, CDR2 FVKESK. The variable domain in full, completed from reference TRBV14 and TRBJ1-1, reads EAGVTQFPSHSVIEKGQTVTLRCDPISGHDNLYWYRRVMGKEIKFLLHFVKESKQDESGMPNNRFLAERTGGTYSTLKVQPAELEDSGVYFCASSRVRTNIEAFFGQGTRLTVV.

This clonotype was seen a handful of times. A read error may account for a junction end that differs from germline. This chain links TRBV18 with TRBJ1-5, with TRBD1 matching 7 bases. CDR3 length: 16 amino acids. Germline CDR1 reads KGHSH; CDR2 reads LQKENI. CDR3 loop: CASSPRQGNSNRPQHF. The CDR3 region has the DNA TGTGCCAGCTCACCACGACAGGGTAATAGCAATCGGCCCCAGCATTTT.